This TCR beta chain is drawn from a study of OX40 agonist ivuxolimab in advanced cancers. Study background: Partial responses were recorded for three patients, including one with hepatocellular carcinoma and two with cutaneous melanoma. Study findings and constraints: Dose levels from 0.1 to 3.0 mg/kg saw CD4+ and CD8+ blood T cells expand clonally by week 6.

In its sample, this clone was seen once. What it binds is unknown. Clones were sequenced by immunoSEQ multiplex PCR, and TCRdb holds only the in-frame ones, with some missing. The sample has roughly 65,000 clones; around 87% are singletons. Germline CDR1 reads MRHNA; CDR2 reads SNTAGT. The CDR3 consists of 18 residues. V dropped 4 bases and J dropped 5 bases, with 24 bases sitting between them. This sample comprised CD4+ or CD8+ T cells sorted from blood, obtained in a trial of the OX40 agonist ivuxolimab. The receptor was isolated from an adult with an advanced solid tumor such as melanoma, head and neck, liver or kidney cancer. The V gene is TRBV6-4, the J gene TRBJ2-1; tentative D call: TRBD2 (6 bases). The chain's CDR3 is CASSVKSLTGEGDNEQFF. The CDR3 DNA follows: TGTGCCAGCAGTGTAAAGAGCTTAACGGGGGAAGGGGACAATGAGCAGTTCTTC.